Reported below is one TCR beta chain. The data were taken from a study of blood T cell repertoires in COVID-19. On the study more broadly: From the United States, Italy and Spain came samples of acute and convalescent COVID-19.

As handled by the study authors: Scientists estimated how many nucleated cells there were by amplifying reference gene primers. TCRdb's table, derived via immunoSEQ multiplex PCR, lists solely in-frame clones and lacks some. V and J calls and clone size follow that table, whereas D and trimming were derived from the DNA. The sample records some 220,000 clones, around 81% being singletons. The CDR3 length is 14 residues. V was pared by 0 bases and J by 7 bases, with 4 bases of the junction left unmatched. Germline CDR1 is SGHRS and CDR2 is YFSETQ. The sample was peripheral blood. The sequence was collected from a woman aged 25-40 years who had recovered from COVID-19. This sequence joins TRBV5-1 and TRBJ1-1; 9 positions match TRBD1. The CDR3 DNA sequence: TGCGCCAGCAGCTTGGTAGGACAGGGGTATGAAGCTTTCTTT. Translated: CASSLVGQGYEAFF.